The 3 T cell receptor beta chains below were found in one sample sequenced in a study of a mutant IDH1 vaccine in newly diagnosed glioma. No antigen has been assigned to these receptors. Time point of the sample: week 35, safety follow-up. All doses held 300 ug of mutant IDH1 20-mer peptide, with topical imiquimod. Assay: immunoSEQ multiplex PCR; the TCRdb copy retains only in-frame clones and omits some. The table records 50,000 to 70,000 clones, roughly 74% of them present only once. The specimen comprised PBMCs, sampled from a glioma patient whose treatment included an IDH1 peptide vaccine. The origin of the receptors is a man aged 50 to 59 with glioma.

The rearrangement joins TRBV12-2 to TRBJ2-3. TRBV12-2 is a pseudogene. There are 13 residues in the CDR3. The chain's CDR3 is CASRLAGGDTQYF. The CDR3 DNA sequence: TGTGCAAGTCGCTTAGCGGGTGGAGATACGCAGTATTTT.

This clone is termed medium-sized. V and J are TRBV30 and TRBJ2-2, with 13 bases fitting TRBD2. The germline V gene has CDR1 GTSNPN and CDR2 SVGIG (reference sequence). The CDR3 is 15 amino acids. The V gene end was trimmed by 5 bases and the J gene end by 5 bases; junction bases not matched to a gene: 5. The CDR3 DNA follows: TGTGCCTGGGGAGGGGGACTAGCGGGAACCGGGGAGCTGTTTTTT. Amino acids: CAWGGGLAGTGELFF.

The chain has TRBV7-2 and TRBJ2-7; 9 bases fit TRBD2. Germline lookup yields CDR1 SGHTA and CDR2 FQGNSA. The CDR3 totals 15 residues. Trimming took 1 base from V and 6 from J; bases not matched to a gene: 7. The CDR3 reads CASSLEAGGRSEQYF. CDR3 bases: TGTGCCAGCAGCTTAGAGGCGGGGGGGCGAAGCGAGCAGTACTTC. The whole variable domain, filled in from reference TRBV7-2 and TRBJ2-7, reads GAGVSQSPSNKVTEKGKDVELRCDPISGHTALYWYRQSLGQGLEFLIYFQGNSAPDKSGLPSDRFSAERTGGSVSTLTIQRTQQEDSAVYLCASSLEAGGRSEQYFGPGTRLTVT.